These 5 T cell receptor beta chains were sequenced from one sample in a study of blood T cell repertoires in COVID-19. Assay: immunoSEQ multiplex PCR; the TCRdb copy retains only in-frame clones and omits some. The data contain 200,000 to 300,000 clones, around 86% of them singletons. The sample comprised peripheral blood. These TCRs come from a woman younger than 45 who had recovered from COVID-19.

The chain is built from TRBV5-4 and TRBJ2-1; D is undetermined. The CDR3 has 16 residues. Germline assignment: CDR1 SGHNT and CDR2 YYREEE (reference sequence). The ends were cut back, 2 bases at V and 2 bases at J, with 14 bases in the middle. The CDR3 region is CASSLDQAGTYNEQFF. CDR3 bases: TGTGCCAGCAGCTTAGACCAGGCTGGAACCTACAATGAGCAGTTCTTC.

The V and J genes are TRBV6-5 and TRBJ1-1; no clear D gene. CDR1 is MNHEY and CDR2 is SVGAGI in the germline V gene. Trimming took 7 bases from V and 1 from J, leaving 10 bases between them. The CDR3 loop spans 13 amino acids. CDR3 in DNA: TGTGCCAGCACTCCCGGGTGGAACACTGAAGCTTTCTTT. Its translation: CASTPGWNTEAFF.

Of note for this clone: Other DNA sequences within the sample encode an identical CDR3. The V gene is TRBV29-1, the J gene TRBJ2-1; D unclear. This CDR3 contains 10 residues. V dropped 4 bases and J dropped 6 bases, with 4 bases sitting between them. From germline, CDR1 is SQVTM and CDR2 ANQGSEA. The CDR3: CSVGSNEQFF. Here the CDR3 DNA reads TGCAGCGTTGGCAGCAATGAGCAGTTCTTC.

V gene TRBV9 combines with J gene TRBJ2-1, with D possibly matching TRBD1 (5 bases). V shed 5 bases and J shed 6 bases, with 15 bases lying between them. Looked up from germline, CDR1 is SGDLS and CDR2 is YYNGEE. The CDR3 is made up of 14 amino acids. CDR3 DNA sequence: TGTGCCAGCAGTGACGGACCCCAGGGCAATGAGCAGTTCTTC. Protein sequence: CASSDGPQGNEQFF.

The V and J genes are TRBV10-3 and TRBJ1-1; D might be TRBD1 (6 bases). With 6 bases removed from V and 1 base from J, the gap between germline ends came to 12 bases. CDR3 size: 14 residues. Germline CDR1 is ENHRY and CDR2 is SYGVKD. The CDR3 loop reads CAISQGQTNTEAFF. CDR3 DNA: TGTGCCATCAGCCAGGGGCAGACGAACACTGAAGCTTTCTTT.